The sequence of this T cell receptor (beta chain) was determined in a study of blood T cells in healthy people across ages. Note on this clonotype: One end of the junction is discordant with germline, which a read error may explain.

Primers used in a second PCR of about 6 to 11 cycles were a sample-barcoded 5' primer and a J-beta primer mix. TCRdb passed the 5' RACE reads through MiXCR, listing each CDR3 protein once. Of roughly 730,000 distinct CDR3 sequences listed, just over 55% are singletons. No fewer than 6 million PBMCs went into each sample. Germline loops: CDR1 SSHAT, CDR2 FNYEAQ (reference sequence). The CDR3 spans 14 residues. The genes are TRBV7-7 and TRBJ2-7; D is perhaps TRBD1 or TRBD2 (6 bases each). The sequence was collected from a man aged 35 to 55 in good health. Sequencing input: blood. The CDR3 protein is CASSLAPGADEQYF. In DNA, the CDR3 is TGTGCTAGCAGCTTAGCGCCGGGGGCCGATGAGCAGTACTTC. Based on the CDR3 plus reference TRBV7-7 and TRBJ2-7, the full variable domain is GAGVSQSPRYKVTKRGQDVTLRCDPISSHATLYWYQQALGQGPEFLTYFNYEAQPDKSGLPSDRFSAERPEGSISTLTIQRTEQRDSAMYRCASSLAPGADEQYFGPGTRLTVT.